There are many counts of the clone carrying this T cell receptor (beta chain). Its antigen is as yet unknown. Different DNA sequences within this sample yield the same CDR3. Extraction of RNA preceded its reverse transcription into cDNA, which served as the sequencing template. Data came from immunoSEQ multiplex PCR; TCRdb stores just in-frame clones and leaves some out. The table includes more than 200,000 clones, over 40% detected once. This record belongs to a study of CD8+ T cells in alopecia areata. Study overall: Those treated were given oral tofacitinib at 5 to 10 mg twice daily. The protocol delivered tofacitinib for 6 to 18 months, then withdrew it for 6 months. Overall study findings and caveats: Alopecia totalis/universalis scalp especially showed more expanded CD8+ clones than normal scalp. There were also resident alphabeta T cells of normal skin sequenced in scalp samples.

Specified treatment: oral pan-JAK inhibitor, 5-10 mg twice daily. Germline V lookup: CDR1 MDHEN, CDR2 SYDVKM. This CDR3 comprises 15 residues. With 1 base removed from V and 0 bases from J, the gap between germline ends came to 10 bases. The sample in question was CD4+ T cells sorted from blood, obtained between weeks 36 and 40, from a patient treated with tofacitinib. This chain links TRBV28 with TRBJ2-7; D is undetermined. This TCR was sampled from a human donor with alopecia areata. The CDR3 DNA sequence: TGTGCCAGCAGTTTATCTCCGAGGAGCTCCTACGAGCAGTACTTC. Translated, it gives CASSLSPRSSYEQYF.